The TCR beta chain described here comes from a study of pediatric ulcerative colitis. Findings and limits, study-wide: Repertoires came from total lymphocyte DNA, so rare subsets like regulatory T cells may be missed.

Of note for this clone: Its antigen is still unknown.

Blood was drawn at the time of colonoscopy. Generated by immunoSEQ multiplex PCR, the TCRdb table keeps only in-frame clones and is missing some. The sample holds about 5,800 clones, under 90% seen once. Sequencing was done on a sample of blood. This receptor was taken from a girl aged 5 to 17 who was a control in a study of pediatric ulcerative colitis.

The CDR3 DNA follows: TGTGCCAGCAGCTTAGTCGGCGGGAGGGCATCGTACGAGCAGTACTTC. Translation gives CASSLVGGRASYEQYF. The chain links TRBV11-1 to TRBJ2-7; 9 bases line up with TRBD2. V gave up 1 base and J gave up 4 bases; unmatched junction bases: 8. In germline, CDR1 is SGHAT, CDR2 FQDESV (reference sequence). The CDR3 sequence is 16 residues long.